These 18 T cell receptor beta chains were all obtained from the same sample, sequenced in a study of shared clonotypes between healthy human individuals. Profiling relied on immunoSEQ multiplex PCR, and the TCRdb table lists in-frame clones only, not all of them. The sample carries about 1.5 million clones, 96% recorded once. Sequenced input: naive CD4+ T cells sorted from blood. The subset denotes: CD45RA+ positively selected. The receptors were gathered from a man aged 25 to 40 in good health.

V is TRBV6-1 and J is TRBJ2-1, with D perhaps matching TRBD1 or TRBD2 (5 bases each). CDR1 MNHNS and CDR2 SASEGT come from the germline V gene. The CDR3 is 15 residues long. V was pared by 6 bases and J by 0 bases, with 12 bases between. The CDR3 DNA reads TGTGCCAGCAGGAGGGACGCGAGCTCCTACAATGAGCAGTTCTTC. It yields the protein CASRRDASSYNEQFF.

This clone was recorded only once. This rearrangement joins TRBV29-1 to TRBJ2-1; D is unresolved. Trimming cost V 2 bases and J 8 bases, with 10 bases left between them. The CDR3 has 12 residues. Germline values: CDR1 SQVTM, CDR2 ANQGSEA. In nucleotides, the CDR3 is TGCAGCGTTGAAAGTTTAACGGATGAGCAGTTCTTC. Residues: CSVESLTDEQFF.

This clone was seen once. V usage is TRBV19 and J usage is TRBJ1-5, with D perhaps TRBD1 (5 bases). The CDR3 is made up of 17 amino acids. Germline lookup yields CDR1 LNHDA and CDR2 SQIVND (reference sequence). V was clipped by 3 bases and J by 2 bases, with 17 bases between them. CDR3 bases: TGTGCCAGTAGTATCTCTGTAGGGACTGTACGCAATCAGCCCCAGCATTTT. It is translated as CASSISVGTVRNQPQHF.

The V gene is TRBV27, the J gene TRBJ1-1, with D perhaps matching TRBD1 (5 bases). The germline V and J ends were trimmed by 3 bases and 4 bases, with 12 bases remaining between them. The CDR3 has 14 residues. Germline V lookup: CDR1 MNHEY, CDR2 SMNVEV (reference sequence). The CDR3 is CASSLVGGSTEAFF. The CDR3 DNA follows: TGTGCCAGCAGTTTGGTTGGGGGTTCCACTGAAGCTTTCTTT.

The chain combines TRBV14 with TRBJ2-1; D is uncertain. Germline CDR1 is SGHDN and CDR2 is FVKESK. The CDR3 totals 19 residues. The germline V and J ends were trimmed by 3 bases and 5 bases, with 26 bases remaining between them. The CDR3: CASSHGVGTQFRLNNEQFF. The DNA for the CDR3 is TGTGCCAGCAGCCACGGTGTCGGAACGCAATTCAGATTGAACAATGAGCAGTTCTTC.

The V call is TRBV5-1, the J call TRBJ2-7; TRBD1 agrees at 8 bases. V gave up 1 base and J gave up 4 bases; unmatched junction bases: 7. This CDR3 has 15 amino acids. The germline V gene encodes CDR1 SGHRS and CDR2 YFSETQ. The CDR3 DNA reads as TGCGCCAGCAGCTTGCTAGGGACAGGAAATTACGAGCAGTACTTC. Translation: CASSLLGTGNYEQYF.

The chain uses TRBV5-4 and TRBJ1-1; D possibly corresponds to TRBD1 (5 bases). V gave up 7 bases and J gave up 4 bases, with 8 bases separating them. Germline V lookup: CDR1 SGHNT, CDR2 YYREEE (reference sequence). This CDR3 region has 11 residues. The CDR3 DNA is TGTGCCAGCGGGGGATTCACTGAAGCTTTCTTT. It encodes CASGGFTEAFF. Based on the CDR3 plus reference TRBV5-4 and TRBJ1-1, the full variable domain is ETGVTQSPTHLIKTRGQQVTLRCSSQSGHNTVSWYQQALGQGPQFIFQYYREEENGRGNFPPRFSGLQFPNYSSELNVNALELDDSALYLCASGGFTEAFFGQGTRLTVV.

The CDR3 loop is CASSSRTVSYEQYF. DNA for the CDR3: TGTGCCAGCAGTTCCCGGACAGTTTCCTACGAGCAGTACTTC. The chain has TRBV6-5 and TRBJ2-7, with a tentative D call TRBD1 (6 bases). V was clipped by 4 bases and J by 1 base, with 11 bases between them. CDR1 is MNHEY and CDR2 is SVGAGI in the germline V gene. This CDR3 has 14 amino acids.

This chain links TRBV5-1 with TRBJ2-1; perhaps TRBD2 as D (6 bases). Per the germline V gene, CDR1 is SGHRS and CDR2 is YFSETQ. V lost 2 bases and J lost 4, with 10 bases in between. This CDR3 region has 14 residues. CDR3: CASSFGTYYNEQFF. The CDR3 DNA is TGCGCCAGCAGCTTCGGGACTTATTACAATGAGCAGTTCTTC.

The DNA for the CDR3 is TGTGCCAGCAGCCCGGGACTAGCGAACACAGATACGCAGTATTTT. Amino acid sequence: CASSPGLANTDTQYF. This chain uses TRBV7-8 with TRBJ2-3, with 10 bases matching TRBD2. The germline V gene has CDR1 SGHVS and CDR2 FQNEAQ. CDR3 size: 15 residues. V lost 5 bases and J lost 2; bases outside the gene matches: 4.

The chain carries TRBV15 and TRBJ2-1; no clear D gene. CDR1 LNHNV and CDR2 YYDKDF come from the germline V gene (reference sequence). The germline V and J ends were trimmed by 4 bases and 5 bases, with 12 bases remaining between them. The length of the CDR3 is 14 residues. As DNA, the CDR3 is TGTGCCACCAGCACCCTTACAAGAAACAATGAGCAGTTCTTC. The encoded protein is CATSTLTRNNEQFF.

The chain uses TRBV5-1 and TRBJ2-7; a weak D match, TRBD2 (6 bases). V was shortened by 5 bases and J by 5 bases, with 32 bases between the two germline ends. The germline CDR1 and CDR2 sequences are SGHRS and YFSETQ. The CDR3 contains 19 residues. The chain's CDR3 is CASRGNARGTVRSGDEQYF. Here the CDR3 DNA reads TGCGCCAGCAGAGGAAACGCACGAGGGACTGTCAGATCTGGGGACGAGCAGTACTTC.

The chain combines TRBV11-3 with TRBJ2-1, with 10 nucleotides matching TRBD2. Germline lookup yields CDR1 SGHNT and CDR2 YENEEA. This CDR3 spans 15 amino acids. V dropped 7 bases and J dropped 10; count of bases not matched to a gene: 13. CDR3 DNA: TGTGCCAGCAAACTAATTAAGCGGGAGGGCCGCGAGCAGTTCTTC. It is translated as CASKLIKREGREQFF.

J is TRBJ2-1 and V is TRBV5-1, with 13 bases lining up with TRBD2. The germline gives CDR1 SGHRS, CDR2 YFSETQ. The V and J ends lost 1 base and 6 bases, in that order; junction bases with no gene match: 4. The CDR3 consists of 16 residues. CDR3 loop: CASSLRLAGGPNEQFF. DNA for the CDR3: TGCGCCAGCAGCTTGAGACTAGCGGGGGGTCCCAATGAGCAGTTCTTC.

V and J are TRBV19 and TRBJ2-7; weak D call: TRBD1 (5 bases). The CDR3 spans 12 residues. Per germline, CDR1 LNHDA and CDR2 SQIVND (reference sequence). V was trimmed by 3 bases and J by 5 bases, leaving 8 bases between them. CDR3: CASSILGDEQYF. The DNA of the CDR3 is TGTGCCAGTAGTATCTTAGGGGACGAGCAGTACTTC.

As for this clone: Other DNA sequences in the same sample also yield this CDR3. J is TRBJ2-7 and V is TRBV6-5; 10 bases are a match to TRBD2. V lost 6 bases, J lost 2 bases, and 4 bases stayed unmatched. CDR1 and CDR2 from the germline V gene are MNHEY and SVGAGI. CDR3 length equals 14 residues. This chain's CDR3 is CASRRLAGPYEQYF. The DNA of the CDR3 is TGTGCCAGCAGGAGACTAGCGGGCCCCTACGAGCAGTACTTC.

This clone was counted a single time. The J gene is TRBJ2-5, the V gene TRBV9; the match to TRBD1 covers 7 bases. Trimming took 2 bases from V and 2 from J; bases not matched to a gene: 9. The CDR3 runs to 16 residues. The germline CDR1 and CDR2 sequences are SGDLS and YYNGEE. The CDR3 DNA reads TGTGCCAGCAGCGTTACCGGGACAGCCATTCAAGAGACCCAGTACTTC. It translates to CASSVTGTAIQETQYF.

This chain uses TRBV27 with TRBJ2-5; possibly TRBD2 for D (5 bases). Germline V gene lookup returns CDR1 MNHEY and CDR2 SMNVEV (reference sequence). The CDR3 totals 17 residues. V was shortened by 5 bases and J by 0 bases, with 19 bases between the two germline ends. The CDR3 loop is CASSPKPGMRYQETQYF. The CDR3 DNA follows: TGTGCCAGCAGTCCTAAACCCGGGATGAGATACCAAGAGACCCAGTACTTC.